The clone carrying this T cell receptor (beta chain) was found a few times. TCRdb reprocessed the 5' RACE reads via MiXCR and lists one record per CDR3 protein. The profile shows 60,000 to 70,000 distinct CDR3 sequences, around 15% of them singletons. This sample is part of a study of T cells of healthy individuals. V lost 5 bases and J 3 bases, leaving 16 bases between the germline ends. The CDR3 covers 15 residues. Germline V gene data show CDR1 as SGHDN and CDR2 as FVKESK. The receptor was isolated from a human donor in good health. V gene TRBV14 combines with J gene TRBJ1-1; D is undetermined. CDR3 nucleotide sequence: TGTGCCAGCAGCGCCCGAGAGGGCCCATACACTGAAGCTTTCTTT. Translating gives CASSAREGPYTEAFF.